This TCR beta chain was identified during a study of blood T cell repertoires in COVID-19. Study information: COVID-19 samples collected from the United States, Italy and Spain covered acute and convalescent phases. Sample material is recorded as cDNA or gDNA derived from T cells, B-cell-depleted T cells, or PBMCs.

The table came from immunoSEQ multiplex PCR; TCRdb's copy has only in-frame clones and leaves some out. The data contain roughly 180,000 clones, roughly 78% of them seen just once; the ten biggest clones take up 8.1%. A single count supports this clone. Per germline, CDR1 MDHEN and CDR2 SYDVKM. The CDR3 runs to 16 residues. V lost 3 bases and J 5 bases, leaving 16 bases between the germline ends. Patients at the Seattle site were enrolled during active infection and followed longitudinally. The rearrangement joins TRBV28 to TRBJ1-4, with D perhaps matching TRBD1 (6 bases). Sequences were obtained from peripheral blood. This receptor was taken from an older woman with COVID-19, enrolled during active disease. Here the CDR3 DNA reads TGTGCCAGCAGTTTTCCGAACAGGGTCGGAAATGAAAAACTGTTTTTT. Protein sequence: CASSFPNRVGNEKLFF.